This T cell receptor beta chain is drawn from a study of T cell changes during pregnancy in multiple sclerosis (dated by TCRdb to the late 2010s). The study in broad terms: In women with multiple sclerosis, the researchers looked at how the T cell repertoire shifted as pregnancy progressed.

V loses 3 bases of germline sequence and J loses 1 base, and the interval between the two ends is 21 bases. Per the germline V gene (reference sequence), GTSNPN is the CDR1 and SVGIG is the CDR2. The CDR3 has 17 amino acids, counting the end cysteine and phenylalanine. The entry retains the CDR3 DNA only, 51 bases that are in frame from base 1. The method was the immunoSEQ multiplex PCR assay. Imported from immuneACCESS, the table was reduced by TCRdb to in-frame sequences with V and J called. These copies leave out some clones; in studies compared against another copy, an unresolved V gene accounts for under half, and the cause of the remainder is not known. This sample has about 68,000 clones in its table, and under 95% of those were observed once. The ten largest make up about 0.92% of the sample. This clone showed up just once. The target of this receptor is not known. Base qualities are missing; no much larger clone stands one base away.

This specimen consisted of peripheral blood, obtained in the second trimester of pregnancy. This sequence originates from a female donor with multiple sclerosis, enrolled in a pregnancy study. The sequence links TRBV30 to TRBJ2-5; TRBD2 might be the D gene, on 5 matching bases. The CDR3 has the sequence CAWRAHPLGRIQETQYF. The DNA reads TGTGCCTGGAGGGCCCACCCACTAGGGCGAATCCAAGAGACCCAGTACTTC.